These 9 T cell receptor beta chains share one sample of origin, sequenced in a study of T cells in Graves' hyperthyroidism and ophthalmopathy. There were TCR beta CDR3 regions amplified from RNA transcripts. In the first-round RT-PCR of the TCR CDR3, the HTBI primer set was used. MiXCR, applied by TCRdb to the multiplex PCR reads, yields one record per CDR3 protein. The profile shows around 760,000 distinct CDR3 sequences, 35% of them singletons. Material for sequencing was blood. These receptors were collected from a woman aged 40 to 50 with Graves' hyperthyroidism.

The CDR3 here is CASTPPRASNTEAFF. CDR3 coding DNA: TGTGCCAGCACCCCCCCCAGGGCGTCGAACACTGAAGCTTTCTTT. This chain links TRBV2 with TRBJ1-1, with D perhaps matching TRBD1 (5 bases). Germline V lookup: CDR1 SNHLY, CDR2 FYNNEI. This CDR3 comprises 15 residues. Trimming shortened V by 7 bases and J by 1 base, and 16 bases separated the two germline ends.

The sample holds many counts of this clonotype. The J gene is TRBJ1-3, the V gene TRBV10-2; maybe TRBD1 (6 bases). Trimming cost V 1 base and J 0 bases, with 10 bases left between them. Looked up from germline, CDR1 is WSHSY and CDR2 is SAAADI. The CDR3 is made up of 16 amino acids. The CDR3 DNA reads TGCGCCAGCAGTGAGTGGGGGGCCTACTCTGGAAACACCATATATTTT. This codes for CASSEWGAYSGNTIYF.

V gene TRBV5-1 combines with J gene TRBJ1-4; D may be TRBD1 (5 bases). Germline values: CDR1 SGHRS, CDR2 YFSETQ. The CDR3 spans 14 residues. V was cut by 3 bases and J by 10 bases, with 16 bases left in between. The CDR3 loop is CASSSAGGTGKLFF. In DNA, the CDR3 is TGCGCCAGCAGCTCGGCGGGGGGGACCGGAAAACTGTTTTTT.

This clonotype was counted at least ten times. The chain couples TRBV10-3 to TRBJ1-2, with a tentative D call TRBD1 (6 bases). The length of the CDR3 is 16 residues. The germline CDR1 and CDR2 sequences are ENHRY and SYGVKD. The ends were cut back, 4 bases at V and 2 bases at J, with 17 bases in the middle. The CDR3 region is CAISGGWGPVNYGYTF. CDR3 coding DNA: TGTGCCATCAGTGGTGGTTGGGGGCCGGTGAACTATGGCTACACCTTC.

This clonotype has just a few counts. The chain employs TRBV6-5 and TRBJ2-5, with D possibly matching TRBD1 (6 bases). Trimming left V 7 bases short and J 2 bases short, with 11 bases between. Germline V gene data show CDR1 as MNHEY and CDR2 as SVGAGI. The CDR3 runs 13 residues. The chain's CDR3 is CASNRQAQETQYF. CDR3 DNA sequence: TGTGCCAGCAACCGACAGGCGCAAGAGACCCAGTACTTC.

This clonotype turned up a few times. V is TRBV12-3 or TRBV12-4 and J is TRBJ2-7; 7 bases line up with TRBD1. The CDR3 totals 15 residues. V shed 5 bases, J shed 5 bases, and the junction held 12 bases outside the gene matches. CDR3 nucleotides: TGTGCCAGCAGTCCCCCGGGACAGCCCAAGGACGAGCAGTACTTC. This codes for CASSPPGQPKDEQYF.

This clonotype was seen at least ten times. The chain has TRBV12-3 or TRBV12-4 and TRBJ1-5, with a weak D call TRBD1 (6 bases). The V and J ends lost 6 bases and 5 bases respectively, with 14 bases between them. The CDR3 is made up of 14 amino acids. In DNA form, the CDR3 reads TGTGCCAGCAGCCTTACAGGGCTCCATCAGCCCCAGCATTTT. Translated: CASSLTGLHQPQHF.

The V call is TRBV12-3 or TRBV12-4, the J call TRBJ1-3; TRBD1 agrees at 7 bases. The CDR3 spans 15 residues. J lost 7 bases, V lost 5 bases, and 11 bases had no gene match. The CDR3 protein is CASSRRTGLANTIYF. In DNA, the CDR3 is TGTGCCAGCAGTCGACGGACAGGACTTGCTAACACCATATATTTT.

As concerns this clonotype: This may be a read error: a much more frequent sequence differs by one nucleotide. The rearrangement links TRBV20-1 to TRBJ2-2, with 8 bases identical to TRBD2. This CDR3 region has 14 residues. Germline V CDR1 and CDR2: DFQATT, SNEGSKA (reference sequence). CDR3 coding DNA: TGCGGTGCCGTCCCCCCGCGGGAGGCCGGGGAGCTGTTTTTT. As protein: CGAVPPREAGELFF.